Following are 8 T cell receptor beta chains from one sample sequenced in a study of Ad26.COV2.S vaccination and SARS-CoV-2 variants. Sequencing used immunoSEQ multiplex PCR; TCRdb keeps in-frame clones, though not all of them. The table records about 350,000 clones, approximately 84% of them present only once. As for treatment: approximately 18 received Ad26.COV2.S at low or high dose, single or two shots; about 5 received placebo; per-sample allocation not given. Specimen acquisition occurred on day 63 following the initial vaccine or placebo injection. Source: peripheral blood, taken in a trial of Ad26.COV2.S vaccine versus placebo. All receptors derive from a person between 18 and 65 years old who received the Ad26.COV2.S COVID-19 vaccine or a placebo.

V and J are TRBV27 and TRBJ1-3; D unresolved. CDR3 length: 14 amino acids. Trimming pared 2 bases from V and 4 bases from J, leaving 9 bases between. CDR1 is MNHEY, CDR2 SMNVEV, per germline (reference sequence). CDR3 in amino acids: CASSLAGSGNTIYF. The CDR3 DNA follows: TGTGCCAGCAGTTTAGCCGGGTCCGGAAACACCATATATTTT.

The chain joins TRBV10-3 to TRBJ2-1; 12 bases agree with TRBD1. The germline V gene has CDR1 ENHRY and CDR2 SYGVKD. V lost 3 bases, J lost 4 bases, and 19 bases stayed unmatched. CDR3 length: 21 residues. As DNA, the CDR3 is TGTGCCATCAGTGACTGGGGGACAGGGGGCACTACTCTCCCCTCTTACAATGAGCAGTTCTTC. Encoded protein: CAISDWGTGGTTLPSYNEQFF.

The V call is TRBV2, the J call TRBJ2-3; possible D gene TRBD1, 5 bases. Germline loops: CDR1 SNHLY, CDR2 FYNNEI. V shed 1 base and J shed 4 bases, with 12 bases lying between them. The CDR3 extends over 15 amino acids. CDR3 DNA: TGTGCCAGCAGTGAAGGGCAGGGTGGGGCAGATACGCAGTATTTT. Residues: CASSEGQGGADTQYF.

The CDR3 region has the DNA TGTGCCAGCAGCTTAGCGGTCGCCTACGAGCAGTACTTC. Protein product: CASSLAVAYEQYF. The chain couples TRBV7-9 to TRBJ2-7; D is uncertain. This CDR3 is built from 13 residues. V gave up 0 bases and J gave up 2 bases, with 5 bases separating them. Germline CDR1 and CDR2: SEHNR and FQNEAQ (reference sequence). Full variable domain (remainder filled in from reference TRBV7-9 and TRBJ2-7): DTGVSQNPRHKITKRGQNVTFRCDPISEHNRLYWYRQTLGQGPEFLTYFQNEAQLEKSRLLSDRFSAERPKGSFSTLEIQRTEQGDSAMYLCASSLAVAYEQYFGPGTRLTVT.

This sequence joins TRBV11-2 and TRBJ2-7, with 8 bases aligning to TRBD1. After removal of 5 bases from V and 7 bases from J, the junction contained 10 bases not matched to a gene. Germline V gene sequence: CDR1 SGHAT, CDR2 FQNNGV. CDR3 length: 14 amino acids. DNA of the CDR3: TGTGCCAGCAGCCTTGGACAGGGTTCGAAAGAGCAGTACTTC. This encodes CASSLGQGSKEQYF.

This chain joins TRBV13 and TRBJ2-3; TRBD2 agrees at 7 bases. This CDR3 comprises 15 residues. V was clipped by 5 bases and J by 1 base; unmatched bases: 6. Looked up from germline, CDR1 is PRHDT and CDR2 is FYEKMQ (reference sequence). In nucleotides, the CDR3 is TGTGCCAGCAGCGCCGGGACTACCGGCACAGATACGCAGTATTTT. Translating it yields CASSAGTTGTDTQYF.

The chain links TRBV9 to TRBJ1-6, with D unclear. Germline values: CDR1 SGDLS, CDR2 YYNGEE. The ends were cut back, 3 bases at V and 11 bases at J, with 15 bases in the middle. CDR3 length: 14 amino acids. The CDR3 loop reads CASSASYMVAPLHF. DNA of the CDR3: TGTGCCAGCAGCGCCAGTTACATGGTTGCACCCCTCCACTTT.

This clone occurred once. CDR3 amino acids: CASSIDGPLDGYTF. The CDR3 nucleotides read TGTGCCAGTAGTATCGACGGCCCCTTGGATGGCTACACCTTC. This chain links TRBV19 with TRBJ1-2; D gene unclear. The CDR3 runs to 14 residues. Trimming pared 3 bases from V and 6 bases from J, leaving 14 bases between. Germline values: CDR1 LNHDA, CDR2 SQIVND (reference sequence).